The T cell receptor beta chain described here comes from a study of CD8+ T cells in alopecia areata. Reverse transcription of extracted RNA yielded cDNA, which provided the sequencing template. Data came from immunoSEQ multiplex PCR; TCRdb stores just in-frame clones and leaves some out. The sample yields about 110,000 clones, under 60% seen once. Unmatched junction bases numbered 5, after V lost 0 bases and J lost 2 bases. The germline gives CDR1 SGHRS, CDR2 YFSETQ. The CDR3 spans 16 residues. Sorting of CD4+ and CD8+ T cells was performed on PBMCs. This TCR derives from a human donor with alopecia areata. V and J are TRBV5-1 and TRBJ2-1, with TRBD2 identical over 7 bases. The sample consisted of NKG2D-low CD8+ T cells sorted from blood. The CDR3 nucleotides are TGCGCCAGCAGCTTGGAATCGGGAGGTGCCTACAATGAGCAGTTCTTC. Amino acid sequence: CASSLESGGAYNEQFF.